This TCR beta chain emerged from a study of shared clonotypes between healthy human individuals (dated by TCRdb to 2019 to 2021). With regard to the full study: The cohort comprised a couple of women and three men aged 18 to 49 years. For each donor, three plates each were used for CD4 naive and CD4 memory, two plates were used for CD8 naive, and one plate was used for CD8 memory. Blood TCR repertoires of 5 or 6 healthy adults were deeply sequenced to estimate repertoire size and the extent of clonotype sharing between individuals. Different laboratories and diverse techniques were used to prepare libraries and sequence TCR repertoires, to increase sequencing depth and limit assay-specific biases. Each donor's leukapheresis produced roughly between roughly 0.85 and 10 billion PBMCs. Broad study findings and their caveats: Incomplete sequencing was indicated by rarefaction of sorted-subset datasets, despite the large sequencing depth. About 5% of naive CD4, approximately 3.7% of naive CD8, approximately 2.2% of memory CD4, and approximately 0.39% of memory CD8 clonotypes were shared across four donors. Naive subsets generally had larger estimated clonotype richness than memory subsets did. Sampling was restricted to blood, and TCR repertoires in tissue are likely to differ from TCR repertoires in blood. Compared with non-shared clonotypes, the clonotypes found in all four sorted-subset donors had higher generation probabilities. The genetic and exposure-history diversity represented was limited by the small number of donors. Pairwise subsampling led to the expectation that sequencing depth would affect the degree of clonotype sharing among donors.

The donors were healthy, HIV-negative adults with no recently reported acute infections or vaccinations. All donors were Caucasian adults living in Nashville, Tennessee, USA. Magnetic negative selection was used to enrich CD4+ T cells, after which naive cells were positively selected on CD45RA and the negative fraction became the memory subset. After blood collection by leukapheresis, PBMCs were isolated using Ficoll-Histopaque density gradient centrifugation and then cryopreserved in the vapor phase of liquid nitrogen. Analytical flow cytometry was used to check the purity and quantity of every magnetically sorted T cell population. From each sorted fraction, genomic DNA was isolated and quantified by UV absorbance on a Nanodrop 2000c. Using the deep immunoSEQ assay, TCR CDR3 regions were amplified from genomic DNA by multiplex PCR. Genomic DNA extracted from each cell subset was distributed evenly over all wells of several immunoSEQ 96-well plates, and each plate served as one replicate. For sorted subsets, roughly 0.2 ug genomic DNA, equal to approximately 30,000 T cell genomes, was loaded into each replicate PCR. Purified libraries were measured with a Qubit 3.0 fluorometer, size-checked on a Bioanalyzer 2100, and measured again with the KAPA Library Quantification kit. Every immunoSEQ 96-well plate was sequenced on a dedicated single-read 150-cycle Illumina NextSeq 550 flow cell. Processing in the source paper ran as follows. The immunoSEQ output contained only junctional sequences without quality scores, so filtering could not match that applied to full-length reads. Sequences were annotated with PyIR, a Python wrapper for IgBLAST v1.9, using IMGT germline references to assign V/J genes and CDR3. Reads with weak V/J assignments (E-value above 1e-6), missing CDR3, stop codons, out-of-frame junctions, or ambiguous translated residues were removed. V3J clonotypes were defined as sequences sharing the same inferred V gene, J gene, and CDR3 amino acid sequence. Percentage overlap between repertoires was computed as shared unique clonotypes divided by the size of the smaller repertoire. Richness of each repertoire was evaluated using RTK rarefaction, the Chao1 estimator, and Recon v2.1 estimates of unobserved clonotypes. OLGA was used to compute generation probabilities for all TCRbeta clonotypes that the gDNA method yielded from several donors. TCRdb limited this immuneACCESS table to in-frame rearrangements with V and J called. A share of clones is missing; checked studies link under half to unresolved V genes, and the rest is unexplained. V, J and clone size are those of that table, while D and trimming were read from the DNA. For this sample the table gives about 2.4 million clones, of which 80% to 95% were detected only once. Approximately 0.35% of the sample is in the top ten clones.

Of note for this clone: Its antigen has not been determined. There are no base qualities to consult, and no much larger clone falls within one base.

From its cysteine to its phenylalanine, the CDR3 spans 15 amino acids. Of the read, only the CDR3 DNA is kept; its 45 bases are in frame from base 1. As encoded in the germline V gene, CDR1 is SGDLS while CDR2 is YYNGEE. Trimming takes 4 bases off V and 4 bases off J; junction bases not matched to a gene: 3. The sequence joins TRBV9 to TRBJ2-1; TRBD2 agrees with 12 junctional bases. The receptor was isolated from a man between 18 and 29 years old in good health. Some clones in this sample may be carry-over from other donors' samples. The sequenced material came from naive CD4+ T cells from PBMCs. The cell subset or site label for this specimen denotes: CD45RA+ positively selected. The CDR3 loop reads CASSLTSGGYNEQFF. The DNA sequence is TGTGCCAGCAGCCTTACTAGCGGGGGGTACAATGAGCAGTTCTTC.